The present TCR beta chain was sequenced within a study of blood T cell repertoires in COVID-19. In the study overall: Italy, Spain and the United States were the sources of the convalescent and acute COVID-19 samples. PBMCs, B-cell-depleted T cells, or T cells were the source of the cDNA or gDNA that made up the material.

This clone was seen only once. Per the original methods: Estimation of nucleated cell counts was performed using reference gene primer amplification. Only in-frame clones appear in the TCRdb table, and some are missing; sequencing was by immunoSEQ multiplex PCR. V and J calls and clone size are given by that table; D and trimming were obtained from the DNA. The table has 200,000 or so clones, roughly 85% seen once. Germline CDR1 is MNHEY and CDR2 is SMNVEV (reference sequence). Between the trimmed V and J ends, which lost 2 bases and 4 bases, there was a span of 9 bases. This CDR3 contains 13 residues.

The chain uses TRBV27 and TRBJ2-7; weak D call: TRBD2 (5 bases). Sequencing was performed on peripheral blood. The sequence was obtained from a woman aged 25 to 39 with acute or convalescent COVID-19. CDR3 DNA sequence: TGTGCCAGCAGTTTAGGTCCGGGATACGAGCAGTACTTC. Its protein product is CASSLGPGYEQYF.